The 5 T cell receptor beta chains in this list originate from one sample, sequenced in a study of cytomegalovirus exposure and HLA in healthy donors. In the PCR, 60 Vbeta and 13 Jbeta primers were used. Sequencing was performed with immunoSEQ multiplex PCR; in TCRdb, only in-frame clones are kept and a portion is missing. Here the sample spans 130,000 or so clones, 80% to 85% being singletons. Sequences were obtained from PBMCs. These receptor sequences come from a woman between 40 and 50 years old in good health and CMV-seronegative.

The chain is built from TRBV7-8 and TRBJ2-7, with a possible D match to TRBD1 (7 bases). The V end lost 5 bases, the J end lost 2 bases, and 22 bases lay between the germline ends. The CDR3 totals 17 residues. The germline V gene has CDR1 SGHVS and CDR2 FQNEAQ. The CDR3 loop reads CASSKGEGQGGTYEQYF. CDR3 nucleotide sequence: TGTGCCAGCAGCAAGGGAGAGGGGCAGGGGGGCACCTACGAGCAGTACTTC.

This CDR3 reads CASSFSARQTYEQYF. The CDR3 nucleotides are TGTGCCAGCAGTTTCTCGGCGAGACAGACCTACGAGCAGTACTTC. The chain joins TRBV28 to TRBJ2-7; D perhaps matches TRBD1 (5 bases). Trimming shortened V by 3 bases and J by 2 bases, and 14 bases separated the two germline ends. The germline CDR1 and CDR2 sequences are MDHEN and SYDVKM. The CDR3 has 15 residues.

CDR3 in amino acids: CASSNTLQGAGYTF. CDR3 coding DNA: TGCGCCAGCAGCAATACCTTACAGGGGGCAGGCTACACCTTC. The V call is TRBV5-1, the J call TRBJ1-2; 9 nucleotides agree with TRBD1. Germline V gives CDR1 SGHRS, CDR2 YFSETQ. There are 14 residues in the CDR3. V shed 4 bases, J shed 8 bases, and the junction held 9 bases outside the gene matches.

The chain carries TRBV9 and TRBJ2-5, with a weak D call TRBD1 (5 bases). Germline CDR1 SGDLS, CDR2 YYNGEE. The CDR3 runs 15 residues. Trimming left V 1 base short and J 2 bases short, with 12 bases between. CDR3 sequence reads: CASSVSPQEQETQYF. The CDR3 DNA sequence: TGTGCCAGCAGCGTATCCCCACAGGAACAAGAGACCCAGTACTTC.

This clone was counted a single time. The chain links TRBV27 to TRBJ2-7; 13 bases line up with TRBD2. V lost 5 bases and J lost 0; bases outside the gene matches: 4. The CDR3 loop spans 16 amino acids. Germline lookup yields CDR1 MNHEY and CDR2 SMNVEV (reference sequence). CDR3 residues: CASSPLAGGFSYEQYF. In DNA form, the CDR3 reads TGTGCCAGCAGTCCACTAGCGGGAGGGTTCTCCTACGAGCAGTACTTC.